Listed here are 25 T cell receptor beta chains from one sample, sequenced in a study of cytomegalovirus exposure and HLA in healthy donors. Both 60 Vbeta primers and 13 Jbeta primers went into the PCR. Assay used: immunoSEQ multiplex PCR; TCRdb lists only in-frame clones, some missing. In the table there are over 100,000 clones, about 79% of which are singletons. Specimen: PBMCs. All receptors derive from a man in his 60s in good health and CMV-seropositive.

This clone was seen repeatedly, ten times or more. The chain combines TRBV5-1 with TRBJ1-6, with D possibly TRBD1 on 5 matching bases. The V gene lost 0 bases and the J gene lost 10 bases, with 11 bases spanning the gap. Germline loops: CDR1 SGHRS, CDR2 YFSETQ. This CDR3 is built from 14 residues. CDR3: CASSLGGERSPLHF. CDR3 in DNA: TGCGCCAGCAGCTTGGGGGGGGAGCGATCACCCCTCCACTTT. Using reference TRBV5-1 and TRBJ1-6 for the parts outside the CDR3, the full variable domain is KAGVTQTPRYLIKTRGQQVTLSCSPISGHRSVSWYQQTPGQGLQFLFEYFSETQRNKGNFPGRFSGRQFSNSRSEMNVSTLELGDSALYLCASSLGGERSPLHFGNGTRLTVT.

The chain employs TRBV5-5 and TRBJ1-2, with 10 bases identical to TRBD1. Trimming removed 2 bases from V and 2 bases from J; junction bases left unmatched: 12. Germline loops: CDR1 SGHKS, CDR2 YYEKEE (reference sequence). CDR3 length: 18 residues. CDR3 in amino acids: CASSFSLGRTGGNYGYTF. The CDR3 bases are TGTGCCAGCAGCTTTTCCCTCGGACGGACAGGGGGGAACTATGGCTACACCTTC. Complete variable domain (other parts from reference TRBV5-5 and TRBJ1-2): DAGVTQSPTHLIKTRGQQVTLRCSPISGHKSVSWYQQVLGQGPQFIFQYYEKEERGRGNFPDRFSARQFPNYSSELNVNALLLGDSALYLCASSFSLGRTGGNYGYTFGSGTRLTVV.

In DNA, the CDR3 is TGTGCCAGCAGACCCAGTGGAGGGCAAAGGGTGGCCCAGTACTTC. This translates into CASRPSGGQRVAQYF. V gene TRBV6-5 combines with J gene TRBJ2-5; D perhaps matches TRBD2 (6 bases). In germline, CDR1 is MNHEY, CDR2 SVGAGI. V dropped 6 bases and J dropped 9 bases, with 23 bases sitting between them. There are 15 residues in the CDR3.

CDR3 sequence reads: CAISERGSLAKNIQYF. CDR3 bases: TGTGCCATCAGTGAACGGGGGAGTCTAGCCAAAAACATTCAGTACTTC. The rearrangement joins TRBV10-3 to TRBJ2-4; tentative D call: TRBD2 (6 bases). The germline gives CDR1 ENHRY, CDR2 SYGVKD. The CDR3 is made up of 16 amino acids. Trimming left V 3 bases short and J 0 bases short, with 12 bases between.

This chain links TRBV5-4 with TRBJ2-7, with 7 positions matching TRBD1. Trimming removed 4 bases from V and 0 bases from J; junction bases left unmatched: 10. Germline lookup yields CDR1 SGHNT and CDR2 YYREEE (reference sequence). This CDR3 region has 16 residues. This CDR3 reads CASSEVPGTVSYEQYF. DNA for the CDR3: TGTGCCAGCAGCGAAGTCCCCGGGACAGTCTCCTACGAGCAGTACTTC.

V and J are TRBV5-5 and TRBJ2-7; TRBD2 aligns across 7 bases. CDR1 and CDR2 from the germline V gene are SGHKS and YYEKEE (reference sequence). The CDR3 has 14 amino acids. V shed 2 bases and J 4 bases; nucleotides not matched to a gene: 6. The CDR3 DNA sequence: TGTGCCAGCAGCTTCTGGGGGGGACTATACGAGCAGTACTTC. It translates to CASSFWGGLYEQYF.

J is TRBJ1-1 and V is TRBV9; unclear D gene. Germline V gives CDR1 SGDLS, CDR2 YYNGEE. V was pared by 0 bases and J by 1 base, with 19 bases between. This CDR3 spans 18 amino acids. DNA for the CDR3: TGTGCCAGCAGCGTAGGGGCAGAGGGCCTCCGGACGAACACTGAAGCTTTCTTT. It codes for CASSVGAEGLRTNTEAFF.

The V call is TRBV7-8, the J call TRBJ2-7; TRBD2 agrees at 7 bases. CDR1 and CDR2 (germline): SGHVS, FQNEAQ. The CDR3 runs to 14 residues. Trimming cost V 1 base and J 3 bases; bases outside gene matches: 3. CDR3 region: CASSLGTRVYEQYF. The CDR3 nucleotides read TGTGCCAGCAGCTTAGGGACTAGGGTCTACGAGCAGTACTTC.

The chain recombines TRBV29-1 with TRBJ1-2, with TRBD1 identical over 9 bases. Per the germline V gene, CDR1 is SQVTM and CDR2 is ANQGSEA. This CDR3 comprises 13 residues. Trimming cost V 4 bases and J 4 bases; bases outside gene matches: 4. CDR3 DNA: TGCAGCGTTGGGACAGGGGTCGGCTATGGCTACACCTTC. It codes for CSVGTGVGYGYTF.

The rearrangement joins TRBV29-1 to TRBJ1-1; D is undetermined. Germline values: CDR1 SQVTM, CDR2 ANQGSEA. V lost 4 bases to trimming and J lost 4 bases, with 7 bases between them. This CDR3 is built from 11 residues. CDR3 amino acids: CSVGGPTEAFF. DNA of the CDR3: TGCAGCGTTGGAGGTCCCACTGAAGCTTTCTTT.

The chain carries TRBV9 and TRBJ2-5; a possible D gene is TRBD2 (6 bases). Trimming removed 3 bases at V and 2 bases at J, with 14 bases between. The CDR3 loop spans 15 amino acids. The germline CDR1 and CDR2 sequences are SGDLS and YYNGEE. The CDR3 bases are TGTGCCAGCAGCGCCAGCGGGTCTCTTCAAGAGACCCAGTACTTC. As protein: CASSASGSLQETQYF.

The sample holds a few counts of this clone. The rearrangement links TRBV10-3 to TRBJ2-7, with 12 bases aligning to TRBD2. After removal of 9 bases from V and 7 bases from J, the junction contained 7 bases not matched to a gene. CDR1 and CDR2 (germline): ENHRY, SYGVKD. The CDR3 sequence is 13 residues long. CDR3 sequence reads: CAILAGGPGEQYF. The CDR3 nucleotides are TGTGCCATTCTAGCGGGGGGGCCGGGGGAGCAGTACTTC.

The chain has TRBV6-1 and TRBJ2-3; 8 nucleotides line up with TRBD2. The J segment lost 5 bases and the V segment lost 6 bases, leaving 1 base of the junction unmatched. The CDR3 is 12 residues long. CDR1 and CDR2 (germline): MNHNS, SASEGT. The CDR3: CASSRGGDTQYF. The CDR3 nucleotides read TGTGCCAGCAGCCGGGGGGGAGATACGCAGTATTTT.

This rearrangement joins TRBV4-3 to TRBJ2-7; D is undetermined. The V gene's germline CDR1 is LGHNA and CDR2 YSLEER. V shed 0 bases and J shed 6 bases, with 9 bases lying between them. The CDR3 length is 13 residues. In DNA, the CDR3 is TGCGCCAGCAGCCAAGAGGTCTCGGGCGAGCAGTACTTC. The encoded protein is CASSQEVSGEQYF.

Comments on this clone: The same CDR3 also results from other DNA sequences found in this sample. The chain is built from TRBV5-1 and TRBJ2-5; no clear D gene. The germline V gene has CDR1 SGHRS and CDR2 YFSETQ. Deletions cut 3 bases from V and 5 bases from J, with 5 bases between. This CDR3 contains 11 residues. DNA of the CDR3: TGCGCCAGCAGCTCACAGGAGACCCAGTACTTC. Translated: CASSSQETQYF.

In its sample, this clone was seen once. This rearrangement joins TRBV5-1 to TRBJ2-7; 10 nucleotides match TRBD1. The CDR3 contains 15 residues. The junction had 7 bases not matched to a gene; V was cut back by 4 bases and J by 3 bases. Looked up from germline, CDR1 is SGHRS and CDR2 is YFSETQ. The CDR3 DNA follows: TGCGCCAGCAGCCCGGGGACAGGGGCCGTCTACGAGCAGTACTTC. Protein sequence: CASSPGTGAVYEQYF.

Points on this clone: An end of the junction does not agree with germline; a read error may underlie this. The chain links TRBV5-1 to TRBJ1-1; D perhaps matches TRBD1 (6 bases). The CDR3 is 13 residues long. The germline V gene encodes CDR1 SGHRS and CDR2 YFSETQ. CDR3 sequence reads: CASGFKGDTEAFF. The CDR3 nucleotides read TGCGCCAGCGGCTTCAAGGGGGACACTGAAGCTTTCTTT. Filled out from reference TRBV5-1 and TRBJ1-1, the complete variable domain reads KAGVTQTPRYLIKTRGQQVTLSCSPISGHRSVSWYQQTPGQGLQFLFEYFSETQRNKGNFPGRFSGRQFSNSRSEMNVSTLELGDSALYLCASGFKGDTEAFFGQGTRLTVV.

This clone was seen more than once but under ten times. The chain recombines TRBV19 with TRBJ1-4; 7 positions match TRBD1. Per the germline V gene, CDR1 is LNHDA and CDR2 is SQIVND (reference sequence). V lost 9 bases and J lost 4; bases outside the gene matches: 11. The CDR3 has 15 amino acids. In DNA, the CDR3 is TGTGCCAGCAGAATTAACCGGGACAGTAATGAAAAACTGTTTTTT. The encoded protein is CASRINRDSNEKLFF. Using reference TRBV19 and TRBJ1-4 for the parts outside the CDR3, the full variable domain is DGGITQSPKYLFRKEGQNVTLSCEQNLNHDAMYWYRQDPGQGLRLIYYSQIVNDFQKGDIAEGYSVSREKKESFPLTVTSAQKNPTAFYLCASRINRDSNEKLFFGSGTQLSVL.

The chain joins TRBV5-4 to TRBJ2-7; D is perhaps TRBD1 (5 bases). Trimming took off 1 base at V and 2 bases at J, with 13 bases between the two ends. Germline V gene lookup returns CDR1 SGHNT and CDR2 YYREEE (reference sequence). This CDR3 comprises 15 residues. In DNA form, the CDR3 reads TGTGCCAGCAGCTTGATGAAGGGGATAACCTACGAGCAGTACTTC. Amino acid sequence: CASSLMKGITYEQYF.

In this sample, this clone turned up a few times. The chain uses TRBV7-9 and TRBJ2-1; 8 bases agree with TRBD2. V lost 4 bases to trimming and J lost 6 bases; unmatched junction nucleotides: 5. The CDR3 loop spans 14 amino acids. From germline, CDR1 is SEHNR and CDR2 FQNEAQ (reference sequence). The CDR3 DNA is TGTGCCAGCAGCTCTCCGGGACTAGGCAATGAGCAGTTCTTC. Its protein is CASSSPGLGNEQFF.

V is TRBV12-5 and J is TRBJ1-1; 8 positions match TRBD1. Germline V lookup: CDR1 LGHNT, CDR2 FRNRAP. The CDR3 sequence is 14 residues long. The ends lost 9 bases at V and 4 bases at J; junction bases unmatched: 10. The CDR3 nucleotides read TGTGCTAGCGCTCAGGGGGCTCTCGTCACTGAAGCTTTCTTT. Translated, it gives CASAQGALVTEAFF.

The gene calls are TRBV4-1 and TRBJ1-2, with no clear D. Germline values: CDR1 MGHRA, CDR2 YSYEKL. CDR3 size: 15 residues. The V end was cut by 0 bases, the J end by 5 bases, with 13 bases between. The CDR3 DNA is TGCGCCAGCAGCCAAGAGGCCGCCAAGTGGTATGGCTACACCTTC. Amino acids: CASSQEAAKWYGYTF.

This clone was recorded only once. This chain connects TRBV28 to TRBJ1-1, with D unclear. The germline gives CDR1 MDHEN, CDR2 SYDVKM. V was clipped by 6 bases and J by 4 bases, with 18 bases between them. The CDR3 runs 15 residues. CDR3 sequence reads: CASSPSGRLLTEAFF. The DNA for the CDR3 is TGTGCCAGCAGCCCCTCAGGTAGGCTCCTCACTGAAGCTTTCTTT.

This clone has a single count. The V call is TRBV5-1, the J call TRBJ1-5, with 7 bases matching TRBD1. V dropped 3 bases and J dropped 5; count of bases not matched to a gene: 8. The CDR3 runs to 15 residues. Germline V gene sequence: CDR1 SGHRS, CDR2 YFSETQ. CDR3 nucleotide sequence: TGCGCCAGCAGCTGGGTCAGGGGGACGCATCAGCCCCAGCATTTT. As protein: CASSWVRGTHQPQHF.

The V and J genes are TRBV12-2 and TRBJ2-7; the table's D gene call, TRBD1, was not cross checked with the DNA. TRBV12-2 is a recognized pseudogene. CDR3 length equals 18 residues. The CDR3 DNA reads as TGTGCAAGTCGCTTAGAAGGGTTCGGGGACAGGGGAAACGACGAGCAGTACTTC. Protein: CASRLEGFGDRGNDEQYF.